These 14 T cell receptor beta chains share one sample of origin, sequenced in a study of beta chain features in type 1 diabetes. Findings of the study overall: Shortening that was moderate but significant affected the TCRB CDR3s of Type 1 diabetes patients in all four CD4+ subsets.

The sequenced template was cDNA made from the entire isolated RNA. Produced via immunoSEQ multiplex PCR; TCRdb's table is partial and in-frame only. Among approximately 730,000 clones listed, around an eighth were seen once. These TCRs are of unknown antigen specificity. Specimen: naive CD4+ T cells from blood. Every receptor here comes from a man between 18 and 35 years old with type 1 diabetes.

This clone showed up just a few times. This rearrangement joins TRBV6-5 to TRBJ2-5, with 7 bases matching TRBD2. The CDR3 runs to 15 residues. The junction had 6 bases not matched to a gene; V was cut back by 5 bases and J by 0 bases. Germline V lookup: CDR1 MNHEY, CDR2 SVGAGI. DNA of the CDR3: TGTGCCAGCAGTACAGCGGGGTCGTACCAAGAGACCCAGTACTTC. Its protein is CASSTAGSYQETQYF.

In its sample, this clone was seen a few times. The chain employs TRBV7-9 and TRBJ2-1, with 7 bases identical to TRBD2. This CDR3 has 15 residues. With 5 bases clipped from V and 6 bases from J, the junction kept 10 bases outside the gene matches. Germline-derived CDR1 and CDR2 are SEHNR and FQNEAQ (reference sequence). This chain's CDR3 is CASSPGTTAPNEQFF. The CDR3 DNA reads as TGTGCCAGCAGCCCCGGGACTACAGCTCCCAATGAGCAGTTCTTC.

This clone was seen only a few times. The J gene is TRBJ1-4, the V gene TRBV5-6; D remains ambiguous. CDR1 and CDR2 (germline): SGHDT, YYEEEE. The CDR3 has 15 residues. V gave up 5 bases and J gave up 8 bases, with 19 bases separating them. CDR3 DNA sequence: TGTGCCAGCAGTTCGGCCCAGGCTAGGAACGAAAAACTGTTTTTT. As protein: CASSSAQARNEKLFF.

Points on this clone: Other DNA sequences in this specimen translate into the identical CDR3. V usage is TRBV6-5 and J usage is TRBJ1-2; no reliable D call. The V gene's germline CDR1 is MNHEY and CDR2 SVGAGI. The CDR3 spans 12 residues. Trimming removed 4 bases from V and 7 bases from J, with 10 bases in between. DNA for the CDR3: TGTGCCAGCAGTTCCACGGGAGGTGGCTACACCTTC. Translation: CASSSTGGGYTF.

The chain recombines TRBV5-8 with TRBJ1-2; maybe TRBD1 (5 bases). The CDR3 contains 18 residues. Looked up from germline, CDR1 is SGHTS and CDR2 is YDEGEE. Trimming pared 0 bases from V and 5 bases from J, leaving 23 bases between. The CDR3: CASSLVGAEQGFWYGYTF. CDR3 in DNA: TGTGCCAGCAGCTTGGTCGGGGCAGAGCAGGGCTTTTGGTATGGCTACACCTTC.

This chain connects TRBV13 to TRBJ1-2; 10 positions match TRBD1. Germline assignment: CDR1 PRHDT and CDR2 FYEKMQ (reference sequence). The length of the CDR3 is 17 residues. V dropped 5 bases and J dropped 3; count of bases not matched to a gene: 12. The CDR3 DNA follows: TGTGCCAGCAGCGTCCTGGGACAGGGGTTTTCTTACTATGGCTACACCTTC. Amino acid sequence: CASSVLGQGFSYYGYTF.

This clone turned up a few times. This chain joins TRBV7-2 and TRBJ1-1, with D perhaps matching TRBD1 (5 bases). V was pared by 2 bases and J by 3 bases, with 10 bases between. The CDR3 is made up of 14 amino acids. Germline-derived CDR1 and CDR2 are SGHTA and FQGNSA. The CDR3 DNA is TGTGCCAGCAGCTTATACCAGGGCCACACTGAAGCTTTCTTT. Protein sequence: CASSLYQGHTEAFF.

This clone was seen only a few times. Other DNA sequences in this specimen translate into the identical CDR3. The chain uses TRBV19 and TRBJ1-1; D uncertain. V was pared by 5 bases and J by 0 bases, with 7 bases between. The CDR3 is 13 amino acids. From germline, CDR1 is LNHDA and CDR2 SQIVND (reference sequence). The CDR3, as DNA: TGTGCCAGTAGTGGAACGGTGAACACTGAAGCTTTCTTT. This encodes CASSGTVNTEAFF.

This clone was counted between two and nine times. The genes are TRBV4-1 and TRBJ2-1; 12 bases map to TRBD2. After removal of 2 bases from V and 3 bases from J, the junction contained 5 bases not matched to a gene. CDR1 MGHRA and CDR2 YSYEKL come from the germline V gene. CDR3 length: 17 amino acids. The CDR3 nucleotides are TGCGCCAGCAGCCAATGGGGACTAGCGGGTCTCTACAATGAGCAGTTCTTC. It specifies CASSQWGLAGLYNEQFF.

CDR3 region: CASSRDRSGLTQYF. The CDR3 DNA follows: TGTGCCAGCAGCCGGGACCGATCGGGCCTGACGCAGTATTTT. This rearrangement joins TRBV6-6 to TRBJ2-3; D may match TRBD1 or TRBD2 (5 bases each). Between the trimmed V and J ends, which lost 6 bases and 9 bases, there was a span of 19 bases. The CDR3 has 14 residues. Germline V gene data show CDR1 as MNHNY and CDR2 as SVGAGI (reference sequence).

This chain links TRBV16 with TRBJ1-5; the match to TRBD1 covers 9 bases. V lost 0 bases and J lost 6; bases outside the gene matches: 9. CDR3 length equals 17 residues. CDR1 KGHSY and CDR2 FQNENV come from the germline V gene. The CDR3 DNA sequence: TGTGCCAGCAGCCAATCTTTGTACAGGGGGCACGGTCAGCCCCAGCATTTT. Translation gives CASSQSLYRGHGQPQHF.

The chain has TRBV18 and TRBJ2-5, with unresolved D. Germline values: CDR1 KGHSH, CDR2 LQKENI. CDR3 length: 11 residues. V was trimmed by 4 bases and J by 4 bases, leaving 4 bases between them. The CDR3 is CASSLGETQYF. CDR3 bases: TGTGCCAGCTCACTAGGAGAGACCCAGTACTTC.

This clone was counted only a few times. The chain recombines TRBV2 with TRBJ1-2; perhaps TRBD1 as D (5 bases). The CDR3 runs 13 residues. In germline, CDR1 is SNHLY, CDR2 FYNNEI. V lost 5 bases and J lost 6, with 13 bases in between. The CDR3 DNA sequence: TGTGCCAGCAGTCCCCAGGGTATAGATGGCTACACCTTC. The encoded protein is CASSPQGIDGYTF.

The genes are TRBV30 and TRBJ2-5; perhaps TRBD2 as D (6 bases). This CDR3 has 16 residues. Germline V CDR1 and CDR2: GTSNPN, SVGIG (reference sequence). The V and J ends lost 2 bases and 5 bases respectively, with 21 bases between them. The CDR3 loop is CAWSIRPGLAEETQYF. CDR3 nucleotides: TGTGCCTGGAGTATCCGACCGGGACTGGCCGAGGAGACCCAGTACTTC. The whole variable domain, remainder taken from reference TRBV30 and TRBJ2-5, is SQTIHQWPATLVQPVGSPLSLECTVEGTSNPNLYWYRQAAGRGLQLLFYSVGIGQISSEVPQNLSASRPQDRQFILSSKKLLLSDSGFYLCAWSIRPGLAEETQYFGPGTRLLVL.